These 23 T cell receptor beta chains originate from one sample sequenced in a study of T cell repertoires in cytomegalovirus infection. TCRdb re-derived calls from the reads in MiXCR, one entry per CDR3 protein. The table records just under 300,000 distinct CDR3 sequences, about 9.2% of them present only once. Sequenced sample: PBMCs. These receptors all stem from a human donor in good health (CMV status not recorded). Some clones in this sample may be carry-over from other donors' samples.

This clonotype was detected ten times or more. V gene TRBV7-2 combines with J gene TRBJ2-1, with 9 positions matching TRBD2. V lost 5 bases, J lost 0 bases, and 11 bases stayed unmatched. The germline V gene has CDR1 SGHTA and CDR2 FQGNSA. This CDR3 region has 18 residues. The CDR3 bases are TGTGCCAGCAGCGCCGGACTAGCGCCCCAGAGCTCCTACAATGAGCAGTTCTTC. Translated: CASSAGLAPQSSYNEQFF.

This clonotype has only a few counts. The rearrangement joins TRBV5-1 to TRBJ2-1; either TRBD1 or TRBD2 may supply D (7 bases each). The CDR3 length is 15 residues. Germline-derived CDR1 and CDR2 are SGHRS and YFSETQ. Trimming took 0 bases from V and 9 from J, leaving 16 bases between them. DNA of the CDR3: TGCGCCAGCAGCTTGGGACAGGGAGGGGTAACTGAGCAGTTCTTC. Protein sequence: CASSLGQGGVTEQFF.

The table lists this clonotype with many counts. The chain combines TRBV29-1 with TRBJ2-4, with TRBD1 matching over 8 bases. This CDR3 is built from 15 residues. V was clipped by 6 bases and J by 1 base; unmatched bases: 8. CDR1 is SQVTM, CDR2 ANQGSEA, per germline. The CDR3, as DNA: TGCAGCGTAGAGCAGGGGGCCTCGGCCAAAAACATTCAGTACTTC. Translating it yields CSVEQGASAKNIQYF.

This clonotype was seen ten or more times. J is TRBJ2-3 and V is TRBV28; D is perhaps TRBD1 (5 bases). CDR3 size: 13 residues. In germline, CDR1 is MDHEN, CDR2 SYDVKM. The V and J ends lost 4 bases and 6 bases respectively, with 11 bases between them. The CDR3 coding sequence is TGTGCCAGCAGTTCCCTAGGGGCTGATACGCAGTATTTT. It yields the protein CASSSLGADTQYF.

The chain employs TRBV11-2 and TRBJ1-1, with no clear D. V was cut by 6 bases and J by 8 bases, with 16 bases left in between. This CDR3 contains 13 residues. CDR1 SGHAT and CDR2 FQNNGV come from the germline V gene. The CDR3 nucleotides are TGTGCCAGCAGATCAATCGGGAGGGAGGAAGCTTTCTTT. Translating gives CASRSIGREEAFF.

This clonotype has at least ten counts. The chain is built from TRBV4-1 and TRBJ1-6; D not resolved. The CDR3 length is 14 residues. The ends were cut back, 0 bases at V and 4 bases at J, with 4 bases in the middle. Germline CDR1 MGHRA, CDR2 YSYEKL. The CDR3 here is CASSQEGYNSPLHF. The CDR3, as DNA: TGCGCCAGCAGCCAAGAGGGTTATAATTCACCCCTCCACTTT.

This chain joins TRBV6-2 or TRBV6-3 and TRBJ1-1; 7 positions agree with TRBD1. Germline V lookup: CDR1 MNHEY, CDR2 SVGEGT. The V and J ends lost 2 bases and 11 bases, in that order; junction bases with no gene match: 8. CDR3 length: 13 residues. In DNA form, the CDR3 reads TGTGCCAGCAGTTACCGGGCAGGGGGGTTCGCTTTCTTT. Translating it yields CASSYRAGGFAFF.

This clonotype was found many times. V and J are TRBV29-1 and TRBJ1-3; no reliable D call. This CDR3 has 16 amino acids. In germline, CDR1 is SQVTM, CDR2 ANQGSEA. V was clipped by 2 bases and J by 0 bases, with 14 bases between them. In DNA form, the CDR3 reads TGCAGCGTTGAACGTCTGGACCGCAGCTCTGGAAACACCATATATTTT. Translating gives CSVERLDRSSGNTIYF.

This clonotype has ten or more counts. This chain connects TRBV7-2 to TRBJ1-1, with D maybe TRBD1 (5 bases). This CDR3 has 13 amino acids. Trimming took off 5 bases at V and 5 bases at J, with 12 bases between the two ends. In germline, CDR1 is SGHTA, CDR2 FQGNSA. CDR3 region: CASSPRGGTEAFF. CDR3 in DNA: TGTGCCAGCAGCCCTCGGGGGGGGACTGAAGCTTTCTTT.

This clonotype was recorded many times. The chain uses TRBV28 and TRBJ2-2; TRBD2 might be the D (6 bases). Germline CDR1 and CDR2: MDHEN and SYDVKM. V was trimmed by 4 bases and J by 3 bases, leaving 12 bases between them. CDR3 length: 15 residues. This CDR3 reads CASSSGDADTGELFF. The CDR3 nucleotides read TGTGCCAGCAGTTCGGGGGATGCTGACACCGGGGAGCTGTTTTTT.

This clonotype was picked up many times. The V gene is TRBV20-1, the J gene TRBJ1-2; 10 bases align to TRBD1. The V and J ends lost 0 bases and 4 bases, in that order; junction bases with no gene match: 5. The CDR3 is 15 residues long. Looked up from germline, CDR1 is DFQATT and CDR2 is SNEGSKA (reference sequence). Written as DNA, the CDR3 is TGCAGTGCTAGAGATCTAGACAGGGGGCTCTATGGCTACACCTTC. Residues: CSARDLDRGLYGYTF.

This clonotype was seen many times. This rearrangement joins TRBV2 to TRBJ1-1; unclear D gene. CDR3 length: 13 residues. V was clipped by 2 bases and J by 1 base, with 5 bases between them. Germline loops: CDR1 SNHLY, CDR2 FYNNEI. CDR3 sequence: CASSEQRNTEAFF. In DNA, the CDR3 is TGTGCCAGCAGTGAACAAAGGAACACTGAAGCTTTCTTT.

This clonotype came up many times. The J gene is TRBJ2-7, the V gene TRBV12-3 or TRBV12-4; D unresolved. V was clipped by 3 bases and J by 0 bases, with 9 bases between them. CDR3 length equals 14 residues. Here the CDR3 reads CASSFRQVSYEQYF. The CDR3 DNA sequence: TGTGCCAGCAGTTTCCGGCAGGTCTCCTACGAGCAGTACTTC.

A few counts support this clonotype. The CDR3 bases are TGCGCCAGCAAGAGCTACGAGCAGTACTTC. Translating gives CASKSYEQYF. The chain has TRBV10-2 and TRBJ2-7; D gene ambiguous. The germline gives CDR1 WSHSY, CDR2 SAAADI. V was pared by 7 bases and J by 3 bases, with 4 bases between. The CDR3 extends over 10 amino acids.

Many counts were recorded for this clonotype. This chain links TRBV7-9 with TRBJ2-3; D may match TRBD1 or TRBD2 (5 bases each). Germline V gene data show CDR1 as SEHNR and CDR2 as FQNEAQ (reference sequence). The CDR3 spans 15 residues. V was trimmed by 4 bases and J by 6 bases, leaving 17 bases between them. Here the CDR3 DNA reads TGTGCCAGCAGCTCCGGTGGGGGTCGGGTTGATACGCAGTATTTT. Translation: CASSSGGGRVDTQYF.

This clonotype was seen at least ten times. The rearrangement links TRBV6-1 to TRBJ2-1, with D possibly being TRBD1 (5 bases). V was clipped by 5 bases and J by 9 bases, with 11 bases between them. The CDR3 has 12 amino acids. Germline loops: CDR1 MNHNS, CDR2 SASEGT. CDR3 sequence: CASSLQRGEQFF. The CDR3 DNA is TGTGCCAGCAGTCTCCAAAGGGGTGAGCAGTTCTTC.

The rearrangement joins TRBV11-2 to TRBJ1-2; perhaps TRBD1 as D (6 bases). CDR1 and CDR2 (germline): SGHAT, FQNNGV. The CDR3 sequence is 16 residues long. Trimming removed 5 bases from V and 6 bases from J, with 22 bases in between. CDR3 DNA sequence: TGTGCCAGCAGCCTGGCCCCCGGGGGGGGCAGTGATGGCTACACCTTC. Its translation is CASSLAPGGGSDGYTF.

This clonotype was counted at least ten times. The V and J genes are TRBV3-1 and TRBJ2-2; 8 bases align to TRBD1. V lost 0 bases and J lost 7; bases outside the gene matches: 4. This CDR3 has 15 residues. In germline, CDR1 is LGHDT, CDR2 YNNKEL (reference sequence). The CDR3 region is CASSQEGQASGELFF. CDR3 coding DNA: TGTGCCAGCAGCCAAGAGGGACAGGCTAGCGGGGAGCTGTTTTTT.

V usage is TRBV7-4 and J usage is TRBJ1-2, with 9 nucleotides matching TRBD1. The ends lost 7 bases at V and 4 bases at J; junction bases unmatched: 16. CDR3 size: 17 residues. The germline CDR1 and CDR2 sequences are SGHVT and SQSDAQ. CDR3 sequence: CASNDKAGTGNLYGYTF. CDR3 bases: TGTGCCAGCAACGACAAAGCCGGGACAGGGAACCTCTATGGCTACACCTTC. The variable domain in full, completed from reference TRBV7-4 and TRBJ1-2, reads GAGVSQSPRYKVAKRGRDVALRCDSISGHVTLYWYRQTLGQGSEVLTYSQSDAQRDKSGRPSGRFSAERPERSVSTLKIQRTEQGDSAVYLCASNDKAGTGNLYGYTFGSGTRLTVV.

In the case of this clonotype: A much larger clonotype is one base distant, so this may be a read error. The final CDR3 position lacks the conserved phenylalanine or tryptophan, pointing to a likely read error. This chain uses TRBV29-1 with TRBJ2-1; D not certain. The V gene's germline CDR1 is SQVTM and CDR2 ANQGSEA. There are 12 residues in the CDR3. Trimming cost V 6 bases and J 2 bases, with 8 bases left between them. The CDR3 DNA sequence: TGCAGCGTCAGACGGACCTACAATGAGCAGTTCCTC. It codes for CSVRRTYNEQFL.

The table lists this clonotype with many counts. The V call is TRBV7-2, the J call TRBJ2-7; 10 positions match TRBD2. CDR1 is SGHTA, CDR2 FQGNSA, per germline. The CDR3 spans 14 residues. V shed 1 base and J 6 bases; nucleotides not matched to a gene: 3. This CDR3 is CASSLVAGGAEQYV. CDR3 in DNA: TGTGCCAGCAGCTTAGTAGCGGGGGGCGCCGAGCAGTACGTC.

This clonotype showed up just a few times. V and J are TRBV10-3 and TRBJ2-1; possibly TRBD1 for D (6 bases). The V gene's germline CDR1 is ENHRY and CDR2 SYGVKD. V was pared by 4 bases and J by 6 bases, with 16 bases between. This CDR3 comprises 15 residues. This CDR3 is CAISAVQGSLNEQFF. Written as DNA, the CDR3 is TGTGCCATCAGTGCGGTACAGGGCTCCCTCAATGAGCAGTTCTTC.

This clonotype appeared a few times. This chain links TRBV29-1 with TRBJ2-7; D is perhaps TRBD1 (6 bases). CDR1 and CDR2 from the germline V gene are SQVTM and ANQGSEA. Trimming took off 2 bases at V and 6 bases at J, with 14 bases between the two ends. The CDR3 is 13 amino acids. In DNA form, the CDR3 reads TGCAGCGTTGAACGGTCTTCAGGGGCCGAGCAGTACTTC. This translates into CSVERSSGAEQYF.